These 17 T cell receptor beta chains came from one sample sequenced in a study of OX40 agonist ivuxolimab in advanced cancers. Generated by immunoSEQ multiplex PCR, the TCRdb table keeps only in-frame clones and is missing some. This sample yields 45,000 to 65,000 clones, of which 84% are seen a single time; about 13% belongs to the top ten. Sequences were derived from CD4+ or CD8+ T cells sorted from blood, sampled in a trial of the OX40 agonist ivuxolimab. These receptors came from an adult with an advanced solid tumor such as melanoma, head and neck, liver or kidney cancer.

This clone was recorded once. The chain carries TRBV28 and TRBJ1-1; possibly TRBD1 for D (6 bases). CDR1 is MDHEN, CDR2 SYDVKM, per germline. This CDR3 has 13 residues. The V end was cut by 5 bases, the J end by 8 bases, with 15 bases between. The CDR3 region has the DNA TGTGCCAGCAGTACTCCGGACAGCCGAGAAGCTTTCTTT. Protein sequence: CASSTPDSREAFF.

The rearrangement joins TRBV7-3 to TRBJ2-3; D may be TRBD2 (6 bases). Germline loops: CDR1 SGHTA, CDR2 FQGTGA. V shed 5 bases and J shed 2 bases, with 17 bases lying between them. This CDR3 has 16 residues. The CDR3 sequence: CASSRMSGFDTDTQYF. As DNA, the CDR3 is TGTGCCAGCAGCCGGATGAGCGGGTTCGACACAGATACGCAGTATTTT.

The chain uses TRBV11-3 and TRBJ2-1; weak D call: TRBD2 (6 bases). Germline V gives CDR1 SGHNT, CDR2 YENEEA. V lost 2 bases to trimming and J lost 8 bases, with 16 bases between them. CDR3 size: 15 residues. The CDR3 DNA sequence: TGTGCCAGCAGCTTAACGGGACTCCACGGCGATGAGCAGTTCTTC. This sequence encodes CASSLTGLHGDEQFF.

This clone was recorded only once. The V gene is TRBV5-1, the J gene TRBJ2-5; a possible D gene is TRBD2 (5 bases). Per germline, CDR1 SGHRS and CDR2 YFSETQ. The V and J ends lost 0 bases and 4 bases respectively, with 16 bases between them. This CDR3 has 16 amino acids. Written as DNA, the CDR3 is TGCGCCAGCAGCTTGGGCGGAGGAAGGGTTTTAGAGACCCAGTACTTC. Residues: CASSLGGGRVLETQYF.

The rearrangement links TRBV5-1 to TRBJ2-5; TRBD2 matches at 8 bases. Trimming removed 1 base from V and 3 bases from J; junction bases left unmatched: 14. This CDR3 is built from 18 residues. Germline lookup yields CDR1 SGHRS and CDR2 YFSETQ. The CDR3 loop reads CASSLSLRGSGSEETQYF. The CDR3 coding sequence is TGCGCCAGCAGCTTGTCACTACGAGGGAGCGGGAGTGAAGAGACCCAGTACTTC.

This clone was recorded only once. The sample contains more than one DNA sequence encoding this CDR3. CDR3 amino acids: CASRGDSYEQYF. CDR3 bases: TGTGCCAGCAGGGGCGACAGTTACGAGCAGTACTTC. This rearrangement joins TRBV6-5 to TRBJ2-7; a weak D match, TRBD1 (5 bases). V lost 6 bases and J lost 4, with 10 bases in between. The CDR3 loop spans 12 amino acids. Germline V gene lookup returns CDR1 MNHEY and CDR2 SVGAGI.

This clone appeared a few times. V usage is TRBV9 and J usage is TRBJ2-7, with 9 bases lining up with TRBD2. V trimming: 2 bases; J trimming: 4 bases; junction bases outside the gene matches: 7. This CDR3 has 15 residues. In germline, CDR1 is SGDLS, CDR2 YYNGEE. CDR3 bases: TGTGCCAGCAGCGTTGGGACTAGCTCACGATACGAGCAGTACTTC. Protein product: CASSVGTSSRYEQYF.

This chain links TRBV27 with TRBJ2-7; D is perhaps TRBD2 (6 bases). With 6 bases removed from V and 2 bases from J, the gap between germline ends came to 17 bases. Germline lookup yields CDR1 MNHEY and CDR2 SMNVEV (reference sequence). CDR3 length equals 15 residues. CDR3 coding DNA: TGTGCCAGCAGCCCGGGTGAGCGGGCAACCTACGAGCAGTACTTC. This sequence encodes CASSPGERATYEQYF.

The chain employs TRBV5-1 and TRBJ1-1, with D tentatively TRBD1 (6 bases). The germline CDR1 and CDR2 sequences are SGHRS and YFSETQ. The CDR3 has 15 amino acids. V gave up 4 bases and J gave up 4 bases, with 17 bases separating them. The DNA of the CDR3 is TGCGCCAGCAGCAAGGACACAGGGTCGCTCACTGAAGCTTTCTTT. Translation: CASSKDTGSLTEAFF.

The rearrangement joins TRBV2 to TRBJ2-1; 13 bases map to TRBD2. Germline loops: CDR1 SNHLY, CDR2 FYNNEI. V lost 7 bases, J lost 8 bases, and 2 bases stayed unmatched. The CDR3 spans 13 residues. The CDR3 reads CASITSGRDEQFF. The CDR3 DNA sequence: TGTGCCAGCATCACTAGCGGGAGGGATGAGCAGTTCTTC.

Many counts were recorded for this clone. This chain links TRBV7-2 with TRBJ1-4; 7 positions match TRBD1. V was pared by 4 bases and J by 0 bases, with 2 bases of the junction left unmatched. This CDR3 is 15 amino acids long. Per the germline V gene, CDR1 is SGHTA and CDR2 is FQGNSA. CDR3 nucleotides: TGTGCCAGCAGCTGGGACAGTGCAACTAATGAAAAACTGTTTTTT. Translated: CASSWDSATNEKLFF.

The CDR3 coding sequence is TGTGCCAGCAGCTCCCGGGACAGCACAGATACGCAGTATTTT. Protein: CASSSRDSTDTQYF. The rearrangement joins TRBV11-1 to TRBJ2-3; D may correspond to TRBD1 or TRBD2 (5 bases each). Germline V gene lookup returns CDR1 SGHAT and CDR2 FQDESV (reference sequence). V lost 4 bases, J lost 0 bases, and 8 bases lay in between. This CDR3 is built from 14 residues. The whole variable domain, remainder taken from reference TRBV11-1 and TRBJ2-3, is EAEVAQSPRYKITEKSQAVAFWCDPISGHATLYWYRQILGQGPELLVQFQDESVVDDSQLPKDRFSAERLKGVDSTLKIQPAELGDSAMYLCASSSRDSTDTQYFGPGTRLTVL.

This sequence joins TRBV6-1 and TRBJ2-7, with D possibly matching TRBD1 (6 bases). With 1 base removed from V and 4 bases from J, the gap between germline ends came to 8 bases. CDR3 size: 13 residues. CDR1 MNHNS and CDR2 SASEGT come from the germline V gene. The CDR3 bases are TGTGCCAGCAGTGAAGGGACAGCGTACGAGCAGTACTTC. Protein product: CASSEGTAYEQYF.

This rearrangement joins TRBV7-6 to TRBJ2-6, with D perhaps matching TRBD1 (5 bases). The germline V gene encodes CDR1 SGHVS and CDR2 FNYEAQ. V lost 2 bases and J 2 bases, leaving 10 bases between the germline ends. The CDR3 spans 16 residues. The CDR3 sequence: CASSLSGRAGANVLTF. The CDR3 DNA is TGTGCCAGCAGCTTAAGTGGCAGGGCTGGGGCCAACGTCCTGACTTTC.

The genes are TRBV19 and TRBJ2-7; 11 bases fit TRBD2. CDR1 is LNHDA, CDR2 SQIVND, per germline (reference sequence). The CDR3 has 15 residues. V dropped 4 bases and J dropped 3; count of bases not matched to a gene: 5. The CDR3 protein is CASSRLAGGIYEQYF. In nucleotides, the CDR3 is TGTGCCAGTAGTAGGCTAGCGGGAGGTATCTACGAGCAGTACTTC.

The V call is TRBV6-1, the J call TRBJ2-5; TRBD1 matches at 7 bases. The DNA matches TRBJ2-7 better at its end, which makes the J call doubtful. This CDR3 is built from 14 residues. Germline assignment: CDR1 MNHNS and CDR2 SASEGT. CDR3 nucleotides: TGTGCCAGCACCATCACCGGGACAGCCTACGAGCAGTACTTC. This codes for CASTITGTAYEQYF.

Comment on this clone: This likely reflects a read error, since a far larger clone is one base away. The chain has TRBV5-1 and TRBJ1-5, with 10 bases lining up with TRBD1. V was clipped by 0 bases and J by 5 bases; unmatched bases: 5. CDR3 length equals 16 residues. Germline-derived CDR1 and CDR2 are SGHRS and YFSETQ. The CDR3 here is CASSLGDRGRHQPQHF. The CDR3 region has the DNA TGCGCCAGCAGCTTGGGGGACAGGGGAAGGCATCAGCCCCAGCATTTT.